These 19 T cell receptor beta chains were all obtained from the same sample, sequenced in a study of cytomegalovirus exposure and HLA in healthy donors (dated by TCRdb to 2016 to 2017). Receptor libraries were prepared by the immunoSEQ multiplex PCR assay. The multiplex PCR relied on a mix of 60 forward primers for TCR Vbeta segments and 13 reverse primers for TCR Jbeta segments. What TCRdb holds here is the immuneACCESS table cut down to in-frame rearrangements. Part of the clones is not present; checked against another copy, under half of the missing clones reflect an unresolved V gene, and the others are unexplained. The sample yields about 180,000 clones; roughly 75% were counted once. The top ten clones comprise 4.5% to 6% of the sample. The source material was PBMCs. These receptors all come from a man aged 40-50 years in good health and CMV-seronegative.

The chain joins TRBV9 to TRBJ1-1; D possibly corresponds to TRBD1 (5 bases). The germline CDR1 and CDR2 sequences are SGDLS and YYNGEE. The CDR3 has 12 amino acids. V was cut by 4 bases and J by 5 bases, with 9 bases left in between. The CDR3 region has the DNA TGTGCCAGCAGCCAGGGTGGAACTGAAGCTTTCTTT. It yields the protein CASSQGGTEAFF.

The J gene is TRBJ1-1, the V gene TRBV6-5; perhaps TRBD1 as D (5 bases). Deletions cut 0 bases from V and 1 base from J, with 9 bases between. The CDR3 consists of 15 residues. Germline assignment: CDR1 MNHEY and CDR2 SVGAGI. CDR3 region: CASSYSRGGNTEAFF. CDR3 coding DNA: TGTGCCAGCAGTTACTCCCGGGGGGGGAACACTGAAGCTTTCTTT.

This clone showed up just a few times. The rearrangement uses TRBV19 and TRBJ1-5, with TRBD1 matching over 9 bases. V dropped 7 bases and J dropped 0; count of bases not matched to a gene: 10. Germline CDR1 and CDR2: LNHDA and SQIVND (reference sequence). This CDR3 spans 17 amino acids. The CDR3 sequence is CASNSWGTGYSNQPQHF. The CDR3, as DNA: TGTGCCAGTAATAGCTGGGGGACAGGGTATAGCAATCAGCCCCAGCATTTT.

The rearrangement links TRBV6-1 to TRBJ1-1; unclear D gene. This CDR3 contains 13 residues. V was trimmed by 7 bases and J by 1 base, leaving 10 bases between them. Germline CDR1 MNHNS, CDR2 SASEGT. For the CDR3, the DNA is TGTGCCAGCACCAATGGCGGGAACACTGAAGCTTTCTTT. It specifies CASTNGGNTEAFF.

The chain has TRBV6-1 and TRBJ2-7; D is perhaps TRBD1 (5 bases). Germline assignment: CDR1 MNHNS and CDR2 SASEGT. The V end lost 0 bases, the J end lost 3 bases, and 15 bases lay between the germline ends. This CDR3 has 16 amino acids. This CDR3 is CASSEAPAGILYEQYF. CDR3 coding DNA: TGTGCCAGCAGTGAAGCCCCGGCAGGGATACTCTACGAGCAGTACTTC.

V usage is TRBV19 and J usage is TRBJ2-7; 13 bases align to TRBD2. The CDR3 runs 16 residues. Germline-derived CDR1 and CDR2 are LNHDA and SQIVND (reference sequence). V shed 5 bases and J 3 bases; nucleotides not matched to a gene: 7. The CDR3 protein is CASSSRLAGGLYEQYF. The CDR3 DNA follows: TGTGCCAGTAGTTCACGACTAGCGGGAGGCCTCTACGAGCAGTACTTC.

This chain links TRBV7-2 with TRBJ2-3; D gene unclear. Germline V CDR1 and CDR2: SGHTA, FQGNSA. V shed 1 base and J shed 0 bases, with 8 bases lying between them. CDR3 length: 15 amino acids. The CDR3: CASSLVGQSTDTQYF. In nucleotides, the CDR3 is TGTGCCAGCAGCTTAGTTGGGCAGAGCACAGATACGCAGTATTTT.

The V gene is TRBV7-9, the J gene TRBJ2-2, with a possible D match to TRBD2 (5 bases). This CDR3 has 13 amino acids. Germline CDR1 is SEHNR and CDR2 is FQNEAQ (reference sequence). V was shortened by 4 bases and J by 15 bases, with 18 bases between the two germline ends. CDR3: CASSSPGVAEMFF. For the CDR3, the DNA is TGTGCCAGCAGCTCCCCCGGGGTAGCCGAGATGTTTTTT.

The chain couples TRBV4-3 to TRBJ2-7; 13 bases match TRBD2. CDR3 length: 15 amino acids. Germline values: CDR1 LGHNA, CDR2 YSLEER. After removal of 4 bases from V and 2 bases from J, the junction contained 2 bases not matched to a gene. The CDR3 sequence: CASSLGTSGAYEQYF. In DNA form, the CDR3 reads TGCGCCAGCAGCCTCGGGACTAGCGGGGCCTACGAGCAGTACTTC.

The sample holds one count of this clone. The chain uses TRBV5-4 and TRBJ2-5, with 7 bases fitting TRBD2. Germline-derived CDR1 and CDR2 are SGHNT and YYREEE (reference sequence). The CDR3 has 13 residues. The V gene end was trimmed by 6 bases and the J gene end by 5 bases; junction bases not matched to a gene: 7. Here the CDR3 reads CASTHAGEETQYF. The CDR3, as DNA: TGTGCCAGCACGCACGCGGGAGAGGAGACCCAGTACTTC.

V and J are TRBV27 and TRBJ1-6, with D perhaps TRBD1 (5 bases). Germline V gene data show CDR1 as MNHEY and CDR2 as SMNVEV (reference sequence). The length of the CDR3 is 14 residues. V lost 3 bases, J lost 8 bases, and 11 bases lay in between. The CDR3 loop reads CASSFSRVDSPLHF. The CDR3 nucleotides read TGTGCCAGCAGTTTCTCCAGGGTTGATTCACCCCTCCACTTT.

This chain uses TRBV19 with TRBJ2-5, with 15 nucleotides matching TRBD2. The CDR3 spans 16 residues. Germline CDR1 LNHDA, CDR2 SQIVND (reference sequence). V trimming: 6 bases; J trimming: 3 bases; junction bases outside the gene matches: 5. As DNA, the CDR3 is TGTGCCAGTAGACTCCGGACTAGCGGGGGGGAAGAGACCCAGTACTTC. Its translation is CASRLRTSGGEETQYF.

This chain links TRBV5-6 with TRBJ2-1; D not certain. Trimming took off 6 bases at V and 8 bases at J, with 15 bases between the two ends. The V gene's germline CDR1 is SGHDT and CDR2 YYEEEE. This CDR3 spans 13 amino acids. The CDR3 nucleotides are TGTGCCAGCACCCCGAGTGAGGTGGATGAGCAGTTCTTC. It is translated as CASTPSEVDEQFF. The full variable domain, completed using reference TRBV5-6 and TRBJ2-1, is DAGVTQSPTHLIKTRGQQVTLRCSPKSGHDTVSWYQQALGQGPQFIFQYYEEEERQRGNFPDRFSGHQFPNYSSELNVNALLLGDSALYLCASTPSEVDEQFFGPGTRLTVL.

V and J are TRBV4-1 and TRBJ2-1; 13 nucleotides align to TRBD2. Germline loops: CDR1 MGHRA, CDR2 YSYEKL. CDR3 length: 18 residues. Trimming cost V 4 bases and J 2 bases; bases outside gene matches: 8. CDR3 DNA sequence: TGCGCCAGCAGCCCGAAGACTAGCGGGAGGAACCCCTACAATGAGCAGTTCTTC. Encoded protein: CASSPKTSGRNPYNEQFF.

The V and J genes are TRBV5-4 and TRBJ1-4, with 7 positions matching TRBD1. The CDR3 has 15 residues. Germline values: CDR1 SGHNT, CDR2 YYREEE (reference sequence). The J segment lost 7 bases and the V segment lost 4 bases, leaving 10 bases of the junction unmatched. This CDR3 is CASSVNRGKGEKLFF. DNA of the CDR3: TGTGCCAGCAGCGTAAACAGGGGAAAGGGTGAAAAACTGTTTTTT. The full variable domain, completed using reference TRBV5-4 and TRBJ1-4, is ETGVTQSPTHLIKTRGQQVTLRCSSQSGHNTVSWYQQALGQGPQFIFQYYREEENGRGNFPPRFSGLQFPNYSSELNVNALELDDSALYLCASSVNRGKGEKLFFGSGTQLSVL.

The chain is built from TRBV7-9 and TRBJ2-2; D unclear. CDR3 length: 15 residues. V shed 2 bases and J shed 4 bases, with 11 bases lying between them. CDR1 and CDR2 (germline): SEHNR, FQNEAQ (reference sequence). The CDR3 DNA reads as TGTGCCAGCAGCTTAACGGGTCTCATCACCGGGGAGCTGTTTTTT. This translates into CASSLTGLITGELFF.

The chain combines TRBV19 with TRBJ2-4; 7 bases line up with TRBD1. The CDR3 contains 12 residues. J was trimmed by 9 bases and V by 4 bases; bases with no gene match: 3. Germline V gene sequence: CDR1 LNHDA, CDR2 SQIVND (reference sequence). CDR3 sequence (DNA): TGTGCCAGTAGTACTCCAGGGGGCATTCAGTACTTC. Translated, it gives CASSTPGGIQYF. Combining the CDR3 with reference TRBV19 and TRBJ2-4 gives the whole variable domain DGGITQSPKYLFRKEGQNVTLSCEQNLNHDAMYWYRQDPGQGLRLIYYSQIVNDFQKGDIAEGYSVSREKKESFPLTVTSAQKNPTAFYLCASSTPGGIQYFGAGTRLSVL.

The CDR3 reads CSAAGDSKAFF. The CDR3 DNA follows: TGCAGTGCCGCCGGGGACAGCAAAGCTTTCTTT. J is TRBJ1-1 and V is TRBV20-1; 7 bases map to TRBD1. J lost 9 bases, V lost 6 bases, and 7 bases had no gene match. Germline V lookup: CDR1 DFQATT, CDR2 SNEGSKA (reference sequence). The CDR3 consists of 11 residues.

CDR3 region: CASSHRTGASGANVLTF. CDR3 bases: TGTGCCAGCAGTCACCGAACAGGGGCCTCTGGGGCCAACGTCCTGACTTTC. The chain carries TRBV27 and TRBJ2-6; 7 bases map to TRBD1. The V gene's germline CDR1 is MNHEY and CDR2 SMNVEV (reference sequence). With V trimmed by 5 bases and J by 0 bases, 7 bases remained unmatched. The CDR3 loop spans 17 amino acids.